The next 4 T cell receptor beta chains were all read from a single sample in a study of OX40 agonist ivuxolimab in advanced cancers. Assay: immunoSEQ multiplex PCR; the TCRdb copy retains only in-frame clones and omits some. The repertoire holds about 37,000 clones, with around four fifths as singletons. The sequencing used CD4+ or CD8+ T cells sorted from blood, collected in a trial of the OX40 agonist ivuxolimab. These receptors originate from an adult with an advanced solid tumor such as melanoma, head and neck, liver or kidney cancer.

The V and J genes are TRBV30 and TRBJ1-2, with D hard to call. This CDR3 comprises 14 residues. V lost 4 bases, J lost 4 bases, and 16 bases lay in between. Germline CDR1 is GTSNPN and CDR2 is SVGIG (reference sequence). The DNA of the CDR3 is TGTGCCTGGAAGGGTGGGCGCCAGGTCTATGGCTACACCTTC. The encoded protein is CAWKGGRQVYGYTF.

V is TRBV4-3 and J is TRBJ2-3, with 8 bases fitting TRBD2. The V and J ends lost 1 base and 3 bases, in that order; junction bases with no gene match: 6. The germline CDR1 and CDR2 sequences are LGHNA and YSLEER. This CDR3 comprises 16 residues. The CDR3 coding sequence is TGCGCCAGCAGCCAAGGGGCGGGAGGCGGGACAGATACGCAGTATTTT. It translates to CASSQGAGGGTDTQYF.

In DNA form, the CDR3 reads TGCGCCAGCAGCTTGGACGCCGGGAGAACTGAAAAACTGTTTTTT. Protein: CASSLDAGRTEKLFF. The chain recombines TRBV5-1 with TRBJ1-4; no firm D call. The germline gives CDR1 SGHRS, CDR2 YFSETQ. V dropped 0 bases and J dropped 7 bases, with 13 bases sitting between them. The length of the CDR3 is 15 residues.

The table lists this clone with a few counts. Relative to the germline gene, one junction end is altered; a read error may explain this. The CDR3 region is CASSHEHDSGNSPLHF. Here the CDR3 DNA reads TGCGCCAGCAGCCACGAGCACGACTCGGGTAATTCACCCCTCCACTTT. The chain employs TRBV5-5 and TRBJ1-6; D call uncertain. The CDR3 has 16 amino acids. Germline V gene sequence: CDR1 SGHKS, CDR2 YYEKEE (reference sequence).